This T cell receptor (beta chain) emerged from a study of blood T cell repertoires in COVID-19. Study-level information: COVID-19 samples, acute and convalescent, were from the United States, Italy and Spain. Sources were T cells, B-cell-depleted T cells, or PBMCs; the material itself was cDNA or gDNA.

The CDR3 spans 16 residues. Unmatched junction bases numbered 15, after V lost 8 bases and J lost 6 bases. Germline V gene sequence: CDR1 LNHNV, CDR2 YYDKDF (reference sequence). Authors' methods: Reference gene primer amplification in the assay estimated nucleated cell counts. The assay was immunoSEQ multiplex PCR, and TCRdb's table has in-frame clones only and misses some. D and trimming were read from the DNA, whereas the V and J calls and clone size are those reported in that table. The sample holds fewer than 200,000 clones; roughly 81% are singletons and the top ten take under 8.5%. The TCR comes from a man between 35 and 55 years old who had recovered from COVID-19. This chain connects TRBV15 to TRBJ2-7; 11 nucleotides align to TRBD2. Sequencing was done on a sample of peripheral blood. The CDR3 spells CATAPSGGTSGTEQYF. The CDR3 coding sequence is TGTGCCACCGCACCTTCTGGGGGGACTAGCGGTACCGAGCAGTACTTC.